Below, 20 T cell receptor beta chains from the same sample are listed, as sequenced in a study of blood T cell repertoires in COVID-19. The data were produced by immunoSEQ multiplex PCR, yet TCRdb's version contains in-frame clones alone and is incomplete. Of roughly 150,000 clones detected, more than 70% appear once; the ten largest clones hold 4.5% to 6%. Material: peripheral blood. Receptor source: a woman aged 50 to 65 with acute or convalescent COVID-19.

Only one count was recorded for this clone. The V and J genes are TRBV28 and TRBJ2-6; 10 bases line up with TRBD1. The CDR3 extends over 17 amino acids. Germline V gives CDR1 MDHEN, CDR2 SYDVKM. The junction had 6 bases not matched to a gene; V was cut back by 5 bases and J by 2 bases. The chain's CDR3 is CASSSRQGAPGANVLTF. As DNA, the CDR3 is TGTGCCAGCAGTAGCAGACAGGGGGCGCCTGGGGCCAACGTCCTGACTTTC.

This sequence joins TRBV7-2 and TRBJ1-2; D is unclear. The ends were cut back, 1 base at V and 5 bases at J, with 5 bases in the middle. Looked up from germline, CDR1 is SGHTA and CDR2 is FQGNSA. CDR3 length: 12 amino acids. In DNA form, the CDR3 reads TGTGCCAGCAGCTTAGATGAGTATGGCTACACCTTC. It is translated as CASSLDEYGYTF.

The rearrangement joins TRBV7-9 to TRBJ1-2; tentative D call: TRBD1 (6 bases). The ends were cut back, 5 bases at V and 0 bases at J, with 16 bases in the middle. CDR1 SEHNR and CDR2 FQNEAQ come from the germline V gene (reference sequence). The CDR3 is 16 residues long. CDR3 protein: CASSDRDRLSNYGYTF. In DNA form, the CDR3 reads TGTGCCAGCAGCGACCGTGACAGGCTTTCTAACTATGGCTACACCTTC.

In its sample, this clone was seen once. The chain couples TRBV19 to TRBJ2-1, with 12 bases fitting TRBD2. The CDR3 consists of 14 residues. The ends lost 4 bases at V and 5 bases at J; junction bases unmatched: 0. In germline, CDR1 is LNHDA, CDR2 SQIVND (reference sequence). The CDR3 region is CASSRTSGNNEQFF. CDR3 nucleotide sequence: TGTGCCAGTAGTAGGACTAGCGGGAACAATGAGCAGTTCTTC.

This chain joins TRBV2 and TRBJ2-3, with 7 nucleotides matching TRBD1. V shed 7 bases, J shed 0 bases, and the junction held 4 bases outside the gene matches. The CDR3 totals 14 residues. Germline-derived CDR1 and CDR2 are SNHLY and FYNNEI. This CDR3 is CASKGATSTDTQYF. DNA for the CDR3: TGTGCCAGCAAGGGGGCTACTAGCACAGATACGCAGTATTTT.

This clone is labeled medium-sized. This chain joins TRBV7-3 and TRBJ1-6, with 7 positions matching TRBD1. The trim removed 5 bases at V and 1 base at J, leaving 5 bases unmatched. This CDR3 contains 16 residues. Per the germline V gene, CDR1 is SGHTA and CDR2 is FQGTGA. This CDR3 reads CASSPNRGSYNSPLHF. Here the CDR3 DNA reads TGTGCCAGCAGCCCAAACAGGGGATCCTATAATTCACCCCTCCACTTT.

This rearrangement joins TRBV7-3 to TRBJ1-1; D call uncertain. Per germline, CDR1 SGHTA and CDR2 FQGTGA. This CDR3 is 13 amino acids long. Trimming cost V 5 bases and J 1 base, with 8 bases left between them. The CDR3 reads CASSLRQNTEAFF. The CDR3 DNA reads TGTGCCAGCAGCCTAAGACAGAACACTGAAGCTTTCTTT.

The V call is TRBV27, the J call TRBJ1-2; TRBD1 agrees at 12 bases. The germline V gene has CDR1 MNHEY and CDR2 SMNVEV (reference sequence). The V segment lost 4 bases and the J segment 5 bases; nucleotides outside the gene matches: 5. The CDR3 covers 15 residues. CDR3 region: CASSSGQGAIYGYTF. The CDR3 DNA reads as TGTGCCAGCAGTTCGGGACAGGGGGCTATATATGGCTACACCTTC.

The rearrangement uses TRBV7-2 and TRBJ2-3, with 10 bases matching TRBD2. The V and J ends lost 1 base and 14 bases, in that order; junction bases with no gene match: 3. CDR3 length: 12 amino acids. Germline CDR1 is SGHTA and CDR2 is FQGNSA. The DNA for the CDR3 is TGTGCCAGCAGCTTAGAAGCGGGGGGGTCGTATTTT. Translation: CASSLEAGGSYF.

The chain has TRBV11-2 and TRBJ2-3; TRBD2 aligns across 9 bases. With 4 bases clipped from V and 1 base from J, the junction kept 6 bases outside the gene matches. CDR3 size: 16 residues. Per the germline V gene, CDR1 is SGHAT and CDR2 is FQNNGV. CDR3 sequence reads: CASSSSLAGGTDTQYF. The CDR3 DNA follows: TGTGCCAGCAGCTCATCTTTAGCGGGGGGCACAGATACGCAGTATTTT. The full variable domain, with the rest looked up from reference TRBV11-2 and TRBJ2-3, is EAGVAQSPRYKIIEKRQSVAFWCNPISGHATLYWYQQILGQGPKLLIQFQNNGVVDDSQLPKDRFSAERLKGVDSTLKIQPAKLEDSAVYLCASSSSLAGGTDTQYFGPGTRLTVL.

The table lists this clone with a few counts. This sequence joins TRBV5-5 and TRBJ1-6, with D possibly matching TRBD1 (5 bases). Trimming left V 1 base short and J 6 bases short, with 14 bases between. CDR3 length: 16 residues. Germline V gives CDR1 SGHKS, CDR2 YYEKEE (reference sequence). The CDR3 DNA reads TGTGCCAGCAGCTTGTGGGGGACTGACTTTAATTCACCCCTCCACTTT. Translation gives CASSLWGTDFNSPLHF.

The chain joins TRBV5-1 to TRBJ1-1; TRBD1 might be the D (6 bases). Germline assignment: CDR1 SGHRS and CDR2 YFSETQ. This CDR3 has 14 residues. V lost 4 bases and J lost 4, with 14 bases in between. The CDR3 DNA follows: TGCGCCAGCAGCCGCAGTGGGGGCGGCACTGAAGCTTTCTTT. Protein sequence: CASSRSGGGTEAFF.

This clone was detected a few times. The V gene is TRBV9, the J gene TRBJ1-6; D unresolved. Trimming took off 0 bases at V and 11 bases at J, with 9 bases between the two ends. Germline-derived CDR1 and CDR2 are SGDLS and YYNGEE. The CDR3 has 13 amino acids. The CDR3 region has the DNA TGTGCCAGCAGCGTAGTGGCCGAACCACCCCTCCACTTT. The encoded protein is CASSVVAEPPLHF.

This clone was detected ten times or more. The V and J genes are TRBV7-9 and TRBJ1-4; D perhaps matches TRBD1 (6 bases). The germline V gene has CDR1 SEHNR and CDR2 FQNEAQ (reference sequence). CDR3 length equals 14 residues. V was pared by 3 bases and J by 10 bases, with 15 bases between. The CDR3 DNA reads TGTGCCAGCAGCTTGAATTCAGGGGTGGGAAAACTGTTTTTT. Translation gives CASSLNSGVGKLFF.

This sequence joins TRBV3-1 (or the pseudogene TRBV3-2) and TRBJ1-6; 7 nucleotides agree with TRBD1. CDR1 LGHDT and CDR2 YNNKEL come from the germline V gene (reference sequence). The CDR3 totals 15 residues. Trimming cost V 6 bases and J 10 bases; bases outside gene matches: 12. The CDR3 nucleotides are TGTGCCAGCAGACACCGACAGGGTTCTCGCTCACCCCTCCACTTT. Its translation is CASRHRQGSRSPLHF.

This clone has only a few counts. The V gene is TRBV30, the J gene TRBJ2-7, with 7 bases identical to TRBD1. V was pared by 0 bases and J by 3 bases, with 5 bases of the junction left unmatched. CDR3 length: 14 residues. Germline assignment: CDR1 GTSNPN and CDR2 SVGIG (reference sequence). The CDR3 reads CAWSVGQESYEQYF. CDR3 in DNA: TGTGCCTGGAGTGTAGGACAGGAGAGCTACGAGCAGTACTTC.

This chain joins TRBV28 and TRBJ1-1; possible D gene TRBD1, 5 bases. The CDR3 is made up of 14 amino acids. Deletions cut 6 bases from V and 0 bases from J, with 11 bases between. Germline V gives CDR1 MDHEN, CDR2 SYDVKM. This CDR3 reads CASRPGSLNTEAFF. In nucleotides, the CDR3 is TGTGCCAGCAGACCAGGGTCGTTGAACACTGAAGCTTTCTTT.

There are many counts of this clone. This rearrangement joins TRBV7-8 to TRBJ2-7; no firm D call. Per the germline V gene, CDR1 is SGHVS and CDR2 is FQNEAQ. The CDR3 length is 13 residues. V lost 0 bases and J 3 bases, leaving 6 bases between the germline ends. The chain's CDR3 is CASSLAAHYEQYF. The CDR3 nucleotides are TGTGCCAGCAGCTTAGCGGCACACTACGAGCAGTACTTC.

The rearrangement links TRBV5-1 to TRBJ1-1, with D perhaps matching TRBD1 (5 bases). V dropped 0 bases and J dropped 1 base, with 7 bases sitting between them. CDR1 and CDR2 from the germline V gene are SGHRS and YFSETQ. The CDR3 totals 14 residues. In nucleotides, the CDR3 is TGCGCCAGCAGCTTGGGACAGACGAACACTGAAGCTTTCTTT. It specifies CASSLGQTNTEAFF.

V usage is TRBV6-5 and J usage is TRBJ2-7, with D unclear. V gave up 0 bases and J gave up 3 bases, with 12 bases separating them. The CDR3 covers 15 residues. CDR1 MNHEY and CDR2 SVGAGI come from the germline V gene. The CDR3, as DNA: TGTGCCAGCAGTTACTCGGCAGGCAACTTCTACGAGCAGTACTTC. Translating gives CASSYSAGNFYEQYF.